These 24 T cell receptor beta chains were sequenced from one sample in a study of T cell repertoires in cytomegalovirus infection. Each CDR3 protein is one row after TCRdb ran MiXCR on the reads. The sample consists of fewer than 950,000 distinct CDR3 sequences, approximately 32% of them appearing once. The antigens for these receptors are not known. The sequencing here drew on cultured CD8+ T cells from PBMCs, taken from culture after CMV antigen stimulation. Source of these receptors: a human donor in good health (CMV status not recorded). Some clones in this sample may be carry-over from other donors' samples.

This chain links TRBV19 with TRBJ2-7; the match to TRBD1 covers 8 bases. J lost 2 bases, V lost 5 bases, and 8 bases had no gene match. Germline V gives CDR1 LNHDA, CDR2 SQIVND (reference sequence). The CDR3 covers 15 residues. CDR3 nucleotide sequence: TGTGCCAGTAGTTTTCGGGACAGGTTCACCTACGAGCAGTACTTC. Its protein product is CASSFRDRFTYEQYF.

This clonotype was seen a few times. The CDR3 DNA reads as TGTGCCAGCAGTTTATCGAAAGGGGGATCAGACATTCAGTACTTC. Amino acid sequence: CASSLSKGGSDIQYF. The chain joins TRBV27 to TRBJ2-4; TRBD1 is a possible D gene (6 bases). Trimming took off 0 bases at V and 8 bases at J, with 14 bases between the two ends. The length of the CDR3 is 15 residues. From germline, CDR1 is MNHEY and CDR2 SMNVEV (reference sequence).

This clonotype came up a few times. The chain employs TRBV6-5 and TRBJ2-2; 8 bases are shared with TRBD1. The germline V gene encodes CDR1 MNHEY and CDR2 SVGAGI. V was clipped by 0 bases and J by 4 bases; unmatched bases: 10. This CDR3 has 18 residues. The CDR3 DNA follows: TGTGCCAGCAGTTACTCGACCTCGGCCAGGGGGCGCACCGGGGAGCTGTTTTTT. This codes for CASSYSTSARGRTGELFF.

Here the CDR3 DNA reads TGTGCCAGCTCTCCTCTTCAGGACTCCTACGAGCAGTACGTC. As protein: CASSPLQDSYEQYV. V and J are TRBV18 and TRBJ2-7; D is unresolved. The V end was cut by 6 bases, the J end by 0 bases, with 12 bases between. The germline gives CDR1 KGHSH, CDR2 LQKENI. The CDR3 consists of 14 residues.

The genes are TRBV19 and TRBJ2-3; no firm D call. V was shortened by 1 base and J by 6 bases, with 26 bases between the two germline ends. CDR1 and CDR2 (germline): LNHDA, SQIVND (reference sequence). The length of the CDR3 is 19 residues. The CDR3, as DNA: TGTGCCAGTAGTATAGCCGGATTACTTCCTCTTCTATCTGTGGATACGCAGTATTTT. This codes for CASSIAGLLPLLSVDTQYF.

This chain links TRBV18 with TRBJ2-1, with unresolved D. V was trimmed by 2 bases and J by 0 bases, leaving 14 bases between them. The CDR3 spans 17 residues. Germline V lookup: CDR1 KGHSH, CDR2 LQKENI. The CDR3 DNA sequence: TGTGCCAGCTCACCAAGCGAGACACGGAGCTCCTACAATGAGCAGTTCTTC. Protein product: CASSPSETRSSYNEQFF. The full variable domain, its missing parts supplied by reference TRBV18 and TRBJ2-1, is NAGVMQNPRHLVRRRGQEARLRCSPMKGHSHVYWYRQLPEEGLKFMVYLQKENIIDESGMPKERFSAEFPKEGPSILRIQQVVRGDSAAYFCASSPSETRSSYNEQFFGPGTRLTVL.

This clonotype was recorded a few times. The CDR3 DNA reads TGTGCCAGCAGTTACCTGGACCACATTGGGGATGGCTACACCTTC. Translation gives CASSYLDHIGDGYTF. The chain is built from TRBV6-5 and TRBJ1-2; D remains unclear. The CDR3 spans 15 residues. From germline, CDR1 is MNHEY and CDR2 SVGAGI. V dropped 2 bases and J dropped 6 bases, with 16 bases sitting between them.

The chain combines TRBV27 with TRBJ2-1; the D is unclear. Trimming left V 6 bases short and J 1 base short, with 10 bases between. Germline V gene lookup returns CDR1 MNHEY and CDR2 SMNVEV (reference sequence). This CDR3 spans 14 amino acids. The CDR3 DNA reads TGTGCCAGCAGGCAGCCTTTTTCCTACAATGAGCAGTTCTTC. Protein: CASRQPFSYNEQFF.

The chain uses TRBV12-3 or TRBV12-4 and TRBJ2-1; 7 bases align to TRBD1. The V gene end was trimmed by 2 bases and the J gene end by 6 bases; junction bases not matched to a gene: 4. The CDR3 length is 14 residues. The chain's CDR3 is CASSLRGRFNEQFF. DNA of the CDR3: TGTGCCAGCAGTTTAAGGGGGCGATTCAATGAGCAGTTCTTC.

The chain couples TRBV7-3 to TRBJ1-2; tentative D call: TRBD1 (5 bases). The V gene lost 9 bases and the J gene lost 0 bases, with 17 bases spanning the gap. This CDR3 spans 15 amino acids. CDR1 and CDR2 from the germline V gene are SGHTA and FQGTGA. The CDR3, as DNA: TGTGCCAGACTCAGCAGGGAGCAGGCTAACTATGGCTACACCTTC. Its translation is CARLSREQANYGYTF.

V usage is TRBV12-3 or TRBV12-4 and J usage is TRBJ1-5, with TRBD1 as a possible D gene (6 bases). CDR3 length equals 15 residues. V dropped 5 bases and J dropped 5 bases, with 16 bases sitting between them. The CDR3 loop is CASSRSGHLDQPQHF. The CDR3 DNA is TGTGCCAGCAGTCGCTCGGGACACCTCGATCAGCCCCAGCATTTT.

V gene TRBV6-6 combines with J gene TRBJ2-3; D could derive from TRBD1 or TRBD2 (5 bases each). V lost 2 bases to trimming and J lost 0 bases, with 24 bases between them. The germline CDR1 and CDR2 sequences are MNHNY and SVGAGI (reference sequence). There are 20 residues in the CDR3. This chain's CDR3 is CASSYPPWDRVIVSTDTQYF. In nucleotides, the CDR3 is TGTGCCAGCAGTTACCCGCCGTGGGACCGAGTTATCGTTAGCACAGATACGCAGTATTTT.

A note on this clonotype: One junction end disagrees with the germline gene, perhaps due to a read error. The chain links TRBV7-3 to TRBJ1-2; possibly TRBD1 for D (6 bases). CDR3 length: 14 amino acids. Germline assignment: CDR1 SGHTA and CDR2 FQGTGA. CDR3 sequence reads: CASSKDRIPYDYTF. The CDR3 DNA is TGTGCCAGCAGCAAAGACAGGATTCCCTATGACTACACCTTC.

This chain uses TRBV4-3 with TRBJ1-2; 7 nucleotides line up with TRBD1. The CDR3 is made up of 14 amino acids. V lost 5 bases to trimming and J lost 4 bases; unmatched junction nucleotides: 7. Germline V gene sequence: CDR1 LGHNA, CDR2 YSLEER. CDR3 sequence: CASSAGPGGYGYTF. For the CDR3, the DNA is TGCGCCAGCAGCGCCGGGCCAGGGGGCTATGGCTACACCTTC.

This rearrangement joins TRBV6-5 to TRBJ2-2; the match to TRBD1 covers 7 bases. Looked up from germline, CDR1 is MNHEY and CDR2 is SVGAGI. V shed 1 base, J shed 2 bases, and the junction held 7 bases outside the gene matches. The CDR3 spans 17 residues. CDR3 bases: TGTGCCAGCAGTTACTGGCGGACAGGCCAAAACACCGGGGAGCTGTTTTTT. Protein sequence: CASSYWRTGQNTGELFF.

V and J are TRBV7-9 and TRBJ1-4; no clear D. The CDR3 is made up of 12 amino acids. The germline V gene encodes CDR1 SEHNR and CDR2 FQNEAQ (reference sequence). V was clipped by 6 bases and J by 3 bases, with 5 bases between them. The CDR3 loop is CASRDSNEKLFF. The CDR3 DNA reads TGTGCCAGCAGGGATTCTAATGAAAAACTGTTTTTT.

The chain joins TRBV7-9 to TRBJ2-1, with 7 positions matching TRBD2. This CDR3 spans 16 amino acids. V lost 5 bases, J lost 2 bases, and 9 bases stayed unmatched. Germline V gene data show CDR1 as SEHNR and CDR2 as FQNEAQ (reference sequence). The CDR3 spells CASSPPWSGAYNEQFF. The CDR3, as DNA: TGTGCCAGCAGCCCTCCTTGGAGCGGGGCCTACAATGAGCAGTTCTTC.

This clonotype was detected only a few times. The gene calls are TRBV7-6 and TRBJ2-3; 12 positions match TRBD1. After removal of 1 base from V and 7 bases from J, the junction contained 6 bases not matched to a gene. CDR1 is SGHVS, CDR2 FNYEAQ, per germline. The CDR3 has 16 residues. The chain's CDR3 is CASSLVGTGGLHTQYF. The CDR3 coding sequence is TGTGCCAGCAGCTTAGTCGGGACAGGGGGCCTCCATACGCAGTATTTT.

The V and J genes are TRBV2 and TRBJ1-1, with 8 positions matching TRBD1. The germline V gene encodes CDR1 SNHLY and CDR2 FYNNEI. Losses at the gene ends were 0 bases for V and 4 bases for J; bases not matched to a gene: 7. The length of the CDR3 is 16 residues. The CDR3 here is CASSEALPGGITEAFF. CDR3 sequence (DNA): TGTGCCAGCAGTGAAGCGCTTCCAGGGGGCATCACTGAAGCTTTCTTT.

The table lists this clonotype with many counts. The chain combines TRBV12-5 with TRBJ2-1; 7 nucleotides align to TRBD2. V was pared by 9 bases and J by 3 bases, with 5 bases of the junction left unmatched. Germline CDR1 LGHNT, CDR2 FRNRAP. The CDR3 is made up of 13 amino acids. In nucleotides, the CDR3 is TGTGCTAGCGCTAGCGGAAACTACAATGAGCAGTTCTTC. This translates into CASASGNYNEQFF.

This clonotype showed up just a few times. The genes are TRBV11-2 and TRBJ2-7; possible D gene TRBD2, 5 bases. Between the trimmed V and J ends, which lost 5 bases and 2 bases, there was a span of 13 bases. Germline V gene data show CDR1 as SGHAT and CDR2 as FQNNGV. CDR3 size: 14 residues. The DNA of the CDR3 is TGTGCCAGCAGCCCTTACGGACTGACCTACGAGCAGTACTTC. Protein: CASSPYGLTYEQYF.

This clonotype showed up just a few times. An end of the junction differs from the germline gene, which may be a read error. The chain uses TRBV7-7 and TRBJ1-1; D is unresolved. CDR1 is SSHAT, CDR2 FNYEAQ, per germline (reference sequence). This CDR3 is 13 amino acids long. For the CDR3, the DNA is TGTGCTAGCAGCTTAGTTCAAGGGACTGAAGCTTTCTTT. Translating gives CASSLVQGTEAFF.

The table lists this clonotype with a few counts. The chain employs TRBV7-9 and TRBJ2-7, with D perhaps assigned TRBD1 or TRBD2 (5 bases each). Germline V gene data show CDR1 as SEHNR and CDR2 as FQNEAQ (reference sequence). V lost 4 bases and J 4 bases, leaving 17 bases between the germline ends. The CDR3 is made up of 15 amino acids. CDR3 sequence reads: CASSSIQGPQYEQYF. The CDR3 coding sequence is TGTGCCAGCAGCTCGATCCAGGGACCCCAGTACGAGCAGTACTTC.

The V call is TRBV12-3 or TRBV12-4, the J call TRBJ1-2, with D unclear. The CDR3 is 13 amino acids. The V and J ends lost 5 bases and 4 bases respectively, with 11 bases between them. CDR3 coding DNA: TGTGCCAGCAGTCCCCTGATGGGCTATGGCTACACCTTC. It codes for CASSPLMGYGYTF.